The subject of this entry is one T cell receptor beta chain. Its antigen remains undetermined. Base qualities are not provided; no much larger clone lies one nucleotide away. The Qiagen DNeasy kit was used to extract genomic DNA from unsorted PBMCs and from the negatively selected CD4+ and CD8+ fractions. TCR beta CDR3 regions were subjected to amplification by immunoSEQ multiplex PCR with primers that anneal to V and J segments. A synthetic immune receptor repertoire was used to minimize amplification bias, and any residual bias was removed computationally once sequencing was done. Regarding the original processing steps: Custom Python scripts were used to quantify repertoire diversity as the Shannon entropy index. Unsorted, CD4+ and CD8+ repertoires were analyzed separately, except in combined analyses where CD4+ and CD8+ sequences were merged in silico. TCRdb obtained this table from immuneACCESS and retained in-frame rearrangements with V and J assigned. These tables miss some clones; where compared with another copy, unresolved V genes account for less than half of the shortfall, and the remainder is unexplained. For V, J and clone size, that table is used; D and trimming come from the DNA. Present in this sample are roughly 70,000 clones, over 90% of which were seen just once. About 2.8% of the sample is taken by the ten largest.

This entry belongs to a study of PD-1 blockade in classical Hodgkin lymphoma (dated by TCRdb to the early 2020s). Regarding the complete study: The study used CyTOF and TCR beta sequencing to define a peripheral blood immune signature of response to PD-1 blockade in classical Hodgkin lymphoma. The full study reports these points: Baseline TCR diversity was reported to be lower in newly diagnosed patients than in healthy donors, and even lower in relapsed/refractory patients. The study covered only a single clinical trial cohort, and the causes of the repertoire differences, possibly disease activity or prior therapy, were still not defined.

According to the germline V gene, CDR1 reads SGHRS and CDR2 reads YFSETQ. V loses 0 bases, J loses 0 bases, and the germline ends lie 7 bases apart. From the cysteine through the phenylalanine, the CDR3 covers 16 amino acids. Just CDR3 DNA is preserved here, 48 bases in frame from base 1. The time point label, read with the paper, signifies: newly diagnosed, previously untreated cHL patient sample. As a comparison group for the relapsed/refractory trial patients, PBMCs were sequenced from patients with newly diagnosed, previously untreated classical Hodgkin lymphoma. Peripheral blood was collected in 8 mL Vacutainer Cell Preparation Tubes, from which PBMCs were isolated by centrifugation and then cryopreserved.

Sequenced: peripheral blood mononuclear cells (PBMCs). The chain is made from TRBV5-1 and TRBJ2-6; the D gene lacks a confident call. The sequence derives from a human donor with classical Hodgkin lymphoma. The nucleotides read TGCGCCAGCAGCTTGGTTTGGGACTCTGGGGCCAACGTCCTGACTTTC. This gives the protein CASSLVWDSGANVLTF.